This record looks at one TCR beta chain sequence and its context. The data were obtained in a study of blood T cell repertoires in COVID-19. Background on the study: Samples came from the United States, Italy and Spain, spanning acute and convalescent COVID-19. PBMCs, B-cell-depleted T cells, or T cells provided the cDNA or gDNA that made up the material.

Original processing methods: Cell counts per sample came from amplifying reference gene primers. Measured with immunoSEQ multiplex PCR; TCRdb has only the in-frame clones, and not every one. The V and J calls and clone size were taken over from that table, and D and trimming were inferred from the DNA. The table shows roughly 110,000 clones, with approximately 84% occurring only once. J was trimmed by 4 bases and V by 2 bases; bases with no gene match: 3. This CDR3 contains 14 residues. Germline CDR1 reads ENHRY; CDR2 reads SYGVKD. Sample: peripheral blood. The genes are TRBV10-3 and TRBJ1-2, with 8 positions matching TRBD1. The origin of this receptor is a man aged 45 to 65 with acute or convalescent COVID-19. The CDR3 region is CAISEGGTGYGYTF. The CDR3 DNA follows: TGTGCCATCAGTGAGGGGGGGACAGGCTATGGCTACACCTTC.